Presented here are 28 T cell receptor beta chains from one specimen sequenced in a study of T cells in Graves' hyperthyroidism and ophthalmopathy. RNA transcripts yielded amplified TCR beta CDR3 regions. When the TCR CDR3 underwent first-round RT-PCR, the HTBI primer set was used. TCRdb used MiXCR to reprocess the multiplex PCR reads, holding one entry per CDR3 protein. Of roughly 500,000 distinct CDR3 sequences in the sample, around 46% are singletons; the top ten hold 15% to 20%. Specimen: peripheral blood or thyroid tissue (not recorded which). The source is an adult woman with Graves' disease, either hyperthyroidism or ophthalmopathy (not recorded which).

This clonotype came up a few times. This chain connects TRBV19 to TRBJ2-6, with 8 bases aligning to TRBD2. From germline, CDR1 is LNHDA and CDR2 SQIVND (reference sequence). This CDR3 contains 16 residues. V was clipped by 6 bases and J by 4 bases; unmatched bases: 8. The CDR3 sequence is CASSGRVRTGANVLTF. In nucleotides, the CDR3 is TGTGCCAGTAGCGGGAGGGTACGCACCGGGGCCAACGTCCTGACTTTC.

Regarding this clonotype: Here the CDR3 omits its conserved ending phenylalanine or tryptophan, so a read error is the likely source. No DNA is shown, since the ends of the CDR3 on it are uncertain; the CDR3 is the one TCRdb lists. The rearrangement joins TRBV24-1 to TRBJ1-3. Germline lookup yields CDR1 KGHDR and CDR2 SFDVKD. The CDR3 spans 9 amino acids, including both terminal residues. The CDR3 is CATSDRRNT.

The sample holds many counts of this clonotype. The chain uses TRBV5-1 and TRBJ2-7; TRBD2 agrees at 10 bases. After removal of 0 bases from V and 2 bases from J, the junction contained 5 bases not matched to a gene. The CDR3 contains 16 residues. From germline, CDR1 is SGHRS and CDR2 YFSETQ. The CDR3 loop reads CASSLGLAGVTYEQYF. As DNA, the CDR3 is TGCGCCAGCAGCTTGGGGCTAGCGGGAGTGACCTACGAGCAGTACTTC.

The J gene is TRBJ1-2, the V gene TRBV7-9; a possible D gene is TRBD1 (6 bases). Germline CDR1 is SEHNR and CDR2 is FQNEAQ (reference sequence). The CDR3 is made up of 15 amino acids. Trimming took 6 bases from V and 6 from J, leaving 20 bases between them. The CDR3 sequence is CASRGTNYRADGYTF. Written as DNA, the CDR3 is TGTGCCAGCAGAGGAACAAATTACAGGGCGGATGGCTACACCTTC.

This clonotype was observed many times. The chain links TRBV19 to TRBJ1-5; tentatively, D is TRBD1 (5 bases). V was cut by 1 base and J by 7 bases, with 8 bases left in between. Germline V CDR1 and CDR2: LNHDA, SQIVND (reference sequence). The CDR3 consists of 13 residues. This CDR3 reads CASSIVGTQPQHF. The DNA for the CDR3 is TGTGCCAGTAGTATAGTTGGGACCCAGCCCCAGCATTTT.

With regard to this clonotype: Compared with germline, one end of the junction differs, possibly owing to a read error. This CDR3 reads CASSPLRGVSSYEHYF. The DNA for the CDR3 is TGTGCCAGCAGCCCGCTGCGGGGGGTGAGCTCCTACGAGCACTACTTC. The chain links TRBV7-9 to TRBJ2-7; 8 bases map to TRBD2. This CDR3 is built from 16 residues. Germline V gene sequence: CDR1 SEHNR, CDR2 FQNEAQ (reference sequence).

The chain links TRBV29-1 to TRBJ2-5, with TRBD1 identical over 11 bases. V trimming: 6 bases; J trimming: 2 bases; junction bases outside the gene matches: 8. The CDR3 contains 15 residues. In germline, CDR1 is SQVTM, CDR2 ANQGSEA. The CDR3 DNA is TGCAGCGTCCCCTGGGGGGACAGGGGGCAAGAGACCCAGTACTTC. Encoded protein: CSVPWGDRGQETQYF.

This clonotype was detected many times. V is TRBV6-6 and J is TRBJ1-4, with a weak D call TRBD1 (6 bases). Germline CDR1 is MNHNY and CDR2 is SVGAGI (reference sequence). The CDR3 consists of 18 residues. Trimming cost V 7 bases and J 3 bases, with 24 bases left between them. The CDR3 nucleotides are TGTGCCAGCACCCCGGGACAATCCCTCCTTCGGGCTAATGAAAAACTGTTTTTT. Its translation: CASTPGQSLLRANEKLFF.

The rearrangement joins TRBV7-2 to TRBJ1-5; TRBD1 might be the D (5 bases). The V and J ends lost 7 bases and 5 bases respectively, with 12 bases between them. This CDR3 spans 13 amino acids. Per germline, CDR1 SGHTA and CDR2 FQGNSA. The CDR3 region is CTSNLGGDQPQHF. CDR3 in DNA: TGTACCAGCAACCTAGGAGGGGATCAGCCCCAGCATTTT.

Ten or more counts support this clonotype. The CDR3 sequence: CASSGLAGASGETQYF. The DNA for the CDR3 is TGTGCCAGCAGTGGACTAGCGGGAGCTTCGGGAGAGACCCAGTACTTC. The gene calls are TRBV2 and TRBJ2-5; 12 nucleotides line up with TRBD2. V gave up 4 bases and J gave up 4 bases; unmatched junction bases: 7. CDR1 SNHLY and CDR2 FYNNEI come from the germline V gene. This CDR3 is built from 16 residues.

The gene calls are TRBV10-3 and TRBJ2-2; TRBD2 aligns across 10 bases. The length of the CDR3 is 19 residues. The germline V gene has CDR1 ENHRY and CDR2 SYGVKD. V gave up 5 bases and J gave up 1 base; unmatched junction bases: 13. For the CDR3, the DNA is TGTGCCATCAGTCCCTCCGGGCCAGGACTAGCGGTGAACACCGGGGAGCTGTTTTTT. As protein: CAISPSGPGLAVNTGELFF.

V is TRBV20-1 and J is TRBJ2-5; D gene uncertain. Germline-derived CDR1 and CDR2 are DFQATT and SNEGSKA (reference sequence). Trimming took 4 bases from V and 4 from J, leaving 7 bases between them. The CDR3 totals 11 residues. CDR3 nucleotide sequence: TGCAGTGCTATAACTCGAGAGACCCAGTACTTC. This sequence encodes CSAITRETQYF.

This clonotype has just one count. The genes are TRBV9 and TRBJ2-5, with D uncertain. Trimming shortened V by 4 bases and J by 3 bases, and 13 bases separated the two germline ends. CDR3 size: 14 residues. From germline, CDR1 is SGDLS and CDR2 YYNGEE. The CDR3 loop is CASSPFSTEETQYF. CDR3 nucleotides: TGTGCCAGCAGCCCTTTCTCTACAGAAGAGACCCAGTACTTC.

The chain combines TRBV2 with TRBJ1-2; the match to TRBD1 covers 8 bases. Germline CDR1 is SNHLY and CDR2 is FYNNEI. This CDR3 contains 12 residues. V was clipped by 6 bases and J by 10 bases; unmatched bases: 7. This chain's CDR3 is CASSQGDRTYTF. As DNA, the CDR3 is TGTGCCAGCAGCCAGGGGGACAGGACCTACACCTTC.

The gene calls are TRBV29-1 and TRBJ1-5; the match to TRBD1 covers 9 bases. The junction had 6 bases not matched to a gene; V was cut back by 5 bases and J by 4 bases. The CDR3 is made up of 14 amino acids. The V gene's germline CDR1 is SQVTM and CDR2 ANQGSEA. The chain's CDR3 is CSVSPGQGNQPQHF. In DNA form, the CDR3 reads TGCAGCGTTAGCCCCGGACAGGGGAATCAGCCCCAGCATTTT.

In its sample, this clonotype was seen many times. The chain uses TRBV2 and TRBJ2-2; TRBD1 is a possible D gene (6 bases). The germline CDR1 and CDR2 sequences are SNHLY and FYNNEI. V gave up 4 bases and J gave up 6 bases, with 9 bases separating them. The CDR3 covers 13 residues. The CDR3 is CASSGQAAGELFF. CDR3 DNA sequence: TGTGCCAGCAGTGGACAGGCTGCCGGGGAGCTGTTTTTT.

The rearrangement links TRBV15 to TRBJ1-5; no reliable D call. Germline V CDR1 and CDR2: LNHNV, YYDKDF (reference sequence). Trimming pared 3 bases from V and 1 base from J, leaving 13 bases between. This CDR3 is built from 16 residues. CDR3 region: CATSRRTWESNQPQHF. The CDR3 DNA reads as TGTGCCACCAGCAGGAGGACGTGGGAGAGCAATCAGCCCCAGCATTTT. Looking up the rest from reference TRBV15 and TRBJ1-5 gives the full variable domain: DAMVIQNPRYQVTQFGKPVTLSCSQTLNHNVMYWYQQKSSQAPKLLFHYYDKDFNNEADTPDNFQSRRPNTSFCFLDIRSPGLGDTAMYLCATSRRTWESNQPQHFGDGTRLSIL.

Note on this clonotype: This may stem from a read error, because a much larger clone lies one nucleotide away. The V call is TRBV11-2, the J call TRBJ2-7; TRBD2 aligns across 14 bases. CDR1 and CDR2 from the germline V gene are SGHAT and FQNNGV. CDR3 length equals 20 residues. CDR3 in DNA: TGTACCAGCAGCTTAGATCTCGGGACTAGCGGGAGCCGTGGCCTTTGCGAGCAGTACTTC. Its translation is CTSSLDLGTSGSRGLCEQYF.

The chain is built from TRBV28 and TRBJ2-5; either TRBD1 or TRBD2 may fit D (5 bases each). Trimming removed 6 bases from V and 2 bases from J, with 16 bases in between. The CDR3 covers 15 residues. Germline assignment: CDR1 MDHEN and CDR2 SYDVKM. CDR3 in DNA: TGTGCCAGCAGCGGATCCCGGGACGCACAAGAGACCCAGTACTTC. Protein sequence: CASSGSRDAQETQYF.

The chain has TRBV7-9 and TRBJ1-6; D not certain. CDR3 length: 14 amino acids. The V end was cut by 6 bases, the J end by 3 bases, with 9 bases between. Germline V gene sequence: CDR1 SEHNR, CDR2 FQNEAQ (reference sequence). CDR3 DNA sequence: TGTGCCAGCAGTCCTGACCTCTATAATTCACCCCTCCACTTT. Its translation is CASSPDLYNSPLHF. The full variable domain, its missing parts supplied by reference TRBV7-9 and TRBJ1-6, is DTGVSQNPRHKITKRGQNVTFRCDPISEHNRLYWYRQTLGQGPEFLTYFQNEAQLEKSRLLSDRFSAERPKGSFSTLEIQRTEQGDSAMYLCASSPDLYNSPLHFGNGTRLTVT.

The rearrangement joins TRBV7-9 to TRBJ2-5; maybe TRBD1 (8 bases). Per germline, CDR1 SEHNR and CDR2 FQNEAQ (reference sequence). The ends were cut back, 6 bases at V and 11 bases at J, with 22 bases in the middle. This CDR3 contains 14 residues. This chain's CDR3 is CASSFGGTGPGQYF. The CDR3 nucleotides are TGTGCCAGCAGTTTCGGGGGGACAGGCCCAGGGCAGTACTTC.

The table lists this clonotype with many counts. The chain combines TRBV12-3 or TRBV12-4 with TRBJ2-7; D gene ambiguous. There are 13 residues in the CDR3. V lost 3 bases to trimming and J lost 0 bases, with 6 bases between them. The chain's CDR3 is CASSLTNSYEQYF. CDR3 in DNA: TGTGCCAGCAGTTTGACAAACTCCTACGAGCAGTACTTC.

For this clonotype: At one of its ends the junction is not consistent with the germline gene, which may arise from a read error. The rearrangement links TRBV2 to TRBJ2-5; TRBD1 aligns across 7 bases. This CDR3 spans 15 amino acids. Germline V lookup: CDR1 SNHLY, CDR2 FYNNEI. As DNA, the CDR3 is TGTGCCACCAGTAACCGAAGGACAGGAGAAGAGACCCAGTACTTC. It encodes CATSNRRTGEETQYF.

The genes are TRBV7-9 and TRBJ1-1; D might be TRBD1 (5 bases). V shed 1 base and J shed 0 bases, with 12 bases lying between them. The CDR3 loop spans 16 amino acids. CDR1 SEHNR and CDR2 FQNEAQ come from the germline V gene (reference sequence). CDR3 nucleotides: TGTGCCAGCAGCTTAGGAGACAGAACCTTGAACACTGAAGCTTTCTTT. Its translation: CASSLGDRTLNTEAFF.

The chain has TRBV15 and TRBJ2-2; 8 bases are shared with TRBD1. Trimming cost V 0 bases and J 1 base; bases outside gene matches: 4. Germline V gene lookup returns CDR1 LNHNV and CDR2 YYDKDF (reference sequence). The CDR3 totals 17 residues. The CDR3 region has the DNA TGTGCCACCAGCAGAGATTGGGGGACAGGGAACACCGGGGAGCTGTTTTTT. This encodes CATSRDWGTGNTGELFF.

Details on this clonotype: At one end the junction does not follow the germline gene, possibly because of a read error. This chain links TRBV28 with TRBJ1-5; no clear D. This CDR3 region has 14 residues. Germline CDR1 reads MDHEN; CDR2 reads SYDVKM. The CDR3 sequence is CVSTPGDSNQPQHF. Written as DNA, the CDR3 is TGTGTCAGCACCCCCGGGGATAGCAATCAGCCCCAGCATTTT.

This clonotype has just a few counts. The J gene is TRBJ1-5, the V gene TRBV28; possibly TRBD1 for D (6 bases). The CDR3 contains 15 residues. Trimming cost V 5 bases and J 2 bases, with 13 bases left between them. CDR1 is MDHEN, CDR2 SYDVKM, per germline. Here the CDR3 DNA reads TGTGCCAGCAGTCCCAGGGGTGACGGCAATCAGCCCCAGCATTTT. Residues: CASSPRGDGNQPQHF.

In this sample, this clonotype turned up a few times. V usage is TRBV18 and J usage is TRBJ2-7; 8 nucleotides agree with TRBD1. Germline lookup yields CDR1 KGHSH and CDR2 LQKENI. V dropped 5 bases and J dropped 6; count of bases not matched to a gene: 3. The CDR3 is 12 residues long. In DNA form, the CDR3 reads TGTGCCAGCTCAGGGACAGGCCGCGAGCAGTACTTC. It codes for CASSGTGREQYF.